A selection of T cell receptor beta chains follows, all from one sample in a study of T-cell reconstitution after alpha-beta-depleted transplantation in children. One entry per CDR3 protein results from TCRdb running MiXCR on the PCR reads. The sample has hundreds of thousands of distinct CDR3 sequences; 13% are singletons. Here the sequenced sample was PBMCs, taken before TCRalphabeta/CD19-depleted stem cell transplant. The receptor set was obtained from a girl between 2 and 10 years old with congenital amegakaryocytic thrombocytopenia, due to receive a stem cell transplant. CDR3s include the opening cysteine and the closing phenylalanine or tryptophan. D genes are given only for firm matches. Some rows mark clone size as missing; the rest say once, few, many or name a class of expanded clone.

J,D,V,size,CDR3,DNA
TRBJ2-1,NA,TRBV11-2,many,CASSLVRHEQFF,TGTGCCAGCAGCTTAGTAAGGCATGAGCAGTTCTTC
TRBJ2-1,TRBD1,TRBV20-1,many,CSALDRVDEQFF,TGCAGTGCTTTGGACAGGGTAGATGAGCAGTTCTTC
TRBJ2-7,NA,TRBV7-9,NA,CASSLGTPVSEQYF,TGTGCCAGCAGCCTCGGGACCCCCGTCTCCGAGCAGTACTTC
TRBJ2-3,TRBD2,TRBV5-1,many,CASSTTSGTDTQYF,TGCGCCAGCAGCACGACTAGCGGGACAGATACGCAGTATTTT
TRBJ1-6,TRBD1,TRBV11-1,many,CASTDSFGQGGDIYNSPLHF,TGTGCCAGCACCGATTCGTTCGGACAGGGAGGAGACATCTATAATTCACCCCTCCACTTT
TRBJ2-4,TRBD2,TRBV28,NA,CASSIGLAGDNIQYF,TGTGCCAGCAGTATTGGACTAGCGGGAGATAACATTCAGTACTTC
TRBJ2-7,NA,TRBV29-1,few,CSVEDSGRNYEQYF,TGCAGCGTTGAAGATTCCGGACGAAACTACGAGCAGTACTTC
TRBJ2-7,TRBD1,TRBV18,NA,CASSPGTEIYEQYF,TGTGCCAGCTCGCCAGGGACAGAGATCTACGAGCAGTACTTC
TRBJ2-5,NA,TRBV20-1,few,CSALTQETQYF,TGCAGTGCTTTGACCCAAGAGACCCAGTACTTC
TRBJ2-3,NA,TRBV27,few,CASSLFSQGWGGTDTQYF,TGTGCCAGCAGTTTATTTTCCCAGGGATGGGGGGGCACAGATACGCAGTATTTT
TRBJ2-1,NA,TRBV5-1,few,CASSADTGNAYNEQFF,TGCGCCAGCAGCGCAGACACAGGGAATGCGTACAATGAGCAGTTCTTC
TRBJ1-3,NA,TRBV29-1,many,CSGESGNTIYF,TGCAGCGGGGAATCTGGAAACACCATATATTTT
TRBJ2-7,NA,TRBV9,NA,CASSVVPYYEQYF,TGTGCCAGCAGCGTAGTCCCGTACTACGAGCAGTACTTC
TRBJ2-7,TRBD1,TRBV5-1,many,CASSFNTGGYEQYF,TGCGCCAGCAGCTTTAATACAGGGGGGTACGAGCAGTACTTC
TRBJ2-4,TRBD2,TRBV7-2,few,CASSLSCIAGFNIQYF,TGTGCCAGCAGCTTAAGCTGTATAGCGGGGTTTAACATTCAGTACTTC
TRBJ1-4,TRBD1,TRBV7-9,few,CASSTRQGSSEKLFF,TGTGCCAGCAGCACCCGACAGGGATCTTCTGAAAAACTGTTTTTT
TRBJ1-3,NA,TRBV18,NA,CASSPPDGFSGNTIYF,TGTGCCAGCTCACCACCGGACGGATTCTCTGGAAACACCATATATTTT
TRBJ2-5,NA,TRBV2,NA,CASSDTDLVWGWETQYF,TGTGCCAGCAGTGATACCGATCTCGTGTGGGGCTGGGAGACCCAGTACTTC
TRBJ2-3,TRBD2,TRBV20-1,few,CSAKKTSGGGTDTQYF,TGCAGTGCCAAAAAGACTAGCGGGGGGGGCACAGATACGCAGTATTTT
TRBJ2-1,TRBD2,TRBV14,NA,CASSQNPGVAGTSSYNEQFF,TGTGCCAGCAGCCAAAACCCCGGGGTAGCGGGGACCAGCTCCTACAATGAGCAGTTCTTC
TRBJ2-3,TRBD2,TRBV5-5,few,CASSHLSGSATDTQYF,TGTGCCAGCAGCCACCTTAGCGGGAGCGCCACAGATACGCAGTATTTT
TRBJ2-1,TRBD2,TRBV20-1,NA,CSALREGQFDEQFF,TGCAGTGCGTTGCGGGAGGGCCAGTTCGATGAGCAGTTCTTC
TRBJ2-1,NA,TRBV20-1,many,CSARGRVGQFF,TGCAGTGCTAGAGGTCGAGTGGGGCAGTTCTTC
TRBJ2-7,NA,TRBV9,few,CASSVSDGGPYEQYF,TGTGCCAGCAGCGTTTCAGATGGGGGTCCCTACGAGCAGTACTTC
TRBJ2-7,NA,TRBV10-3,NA,CAISERVGAYEQYF,TGTGCCATCAGTGAGAGAGTGGGGGCCTACGAGCAGTACTTC
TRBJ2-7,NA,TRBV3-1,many,CASSQGNEQYF,TGTGCCAGCAGCCAGGGGAACGAGCAGTACTTC
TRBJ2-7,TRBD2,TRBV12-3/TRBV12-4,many,CASSLGGLIYEQYF,TGTGCCAGCAGTTTGGGAGGGTTAATCTACGAGCAGTACTTC
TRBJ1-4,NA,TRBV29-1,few,CSVDRGDEKLFF,TGCAGCGTTGACAGGGGAGACGAAAAACTGTTTTTT
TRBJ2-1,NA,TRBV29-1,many,CSVDLPGVQSREQFF,TGCAGCGTTGATTTGCCGGGAGTTCAGTCGAGGGAGCAGTTCTTC
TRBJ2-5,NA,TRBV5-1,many,CASSLVPRYQGTQYF,TGCGCCAGCAGCTTGGTCCCACGTTATCAGGGGACCCAGTACTTC
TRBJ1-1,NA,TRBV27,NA,CASKGEGAEAFF,TGTGCCAGCAAGGGAGAAGGCGCTGAAGCTTTCTTT
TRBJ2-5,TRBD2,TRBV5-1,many,CASSRIAGDQETQYF,TGCGCCAGCAGCCGGATAGCGGGAGACCAAGAGACCCAGTACTTC
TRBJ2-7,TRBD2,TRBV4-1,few,CASSQVLSGSLREQYF,TGCGCCAGCAGCCAAGTCCTTAGCGGGAGTTTACGCGAGCAGTACTTC
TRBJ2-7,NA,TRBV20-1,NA,CSARDFFTGASDEQYF,TGCAGTGCTAGAGATTTTTTTACAGGGGCTAGCGACGAGCAGTACTTC
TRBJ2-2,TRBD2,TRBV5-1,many,CASEGRTSGRSGELFF,TGCGCCAGCGAGGGGAGGACTAGCGGGAGATCTGGGGAGCTGTTTTTT
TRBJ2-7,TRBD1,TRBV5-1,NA,CASSPRQGPTYEQYF,TGCGCCAGCAGCCCCCGACAGGGGCCTACTTACGAGCAGTACTTC
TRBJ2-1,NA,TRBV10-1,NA,CASSVREKVFNEQFF,TGCGCCAGCAGTGTACGGGAAAAAGTCTTCAATGAGCAGTTCTTC
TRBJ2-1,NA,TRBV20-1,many,CSARKVSYEQFF,TGCAGTGCTAGGAAGGTTAGTTATGAGCAGTTCTTC
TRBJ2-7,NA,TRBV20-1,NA,CSAHPTQGEQYF,TGCAGTGCTCACCCCACCCAGGGCGAGCAGTACTTC
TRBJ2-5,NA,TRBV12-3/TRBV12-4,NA,CASSHNLGETQYF,TGTGCCAGCAGCCACAACCTTGGTGAGACCCAGTACTTC
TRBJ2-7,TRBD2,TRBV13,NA,CASSHSGRGYEQYF,TGTGCCAGCAGCCATAGCGGGAGAGGTTACGAGCAGTACTTC
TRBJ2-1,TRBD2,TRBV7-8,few,CASSSLSGSLRNEQFF,TGTGCCAGCAGCTCGCTTAGCGGGAGTCTAAGAAATGAGCAGTTCTTC
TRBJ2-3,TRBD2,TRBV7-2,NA,CASSTSIGRERRDTQYF,TGTGCCAGCAGCACCTCCATCGGGCGGGAGCGTCGGGATACGCAGTATTTT
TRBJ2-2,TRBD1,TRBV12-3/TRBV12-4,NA,CASSETGLITGELFF,TGTGCCAGCAGTGAGACAGGGTTGATCACCGGGGAGCTGTTTTTT
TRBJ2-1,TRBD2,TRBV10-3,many,CAIKGLAGVNEQFF,TGTGCCATCAAGGGACTAGCGGGAGTTAATGAGCAGTTCTTC
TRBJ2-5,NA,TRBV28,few,CASSLWGVGGVVQETQYF,TGTGCCAGCAGTTTATGGGGAGTTGGGGGCGTCGTCCAAGAGACCCAGTACTTC
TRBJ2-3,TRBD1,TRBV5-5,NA,CASSPPPKGQDTQYF,TGTGCCAGCAGCCCCCCCCCCAAGGGACAGGATACGCAGTATTTT
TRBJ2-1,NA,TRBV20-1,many,CSASEGFPYNEQFF,TGCAGTGCTAGCGAAGGGTTCCCCTACAATGAGCAGTTCTTC
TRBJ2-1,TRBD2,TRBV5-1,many,CASSPQGLAGVNEQFF,TGCGCCAGCAGCCCGCAAGGACTAGCGGGAGTCAATGAGCAGTTCTTC
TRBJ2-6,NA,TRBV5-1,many,CASSPLGMSGANVLTF,TGCGCCAGCAGCCCCCTAGGCATGTCTGGGGCCAACGTCCTGACTTTC
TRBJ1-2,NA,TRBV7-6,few,CASSSEGGGVLDYTF,TGTGCCAGCAGCTCAGAGGGGGGGGGAGTCTTGGACTACACCTTC
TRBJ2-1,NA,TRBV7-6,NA,CASSSEPGLSSYNEQFF,TGTGCCAGCAGCTCGGAGCCGGGTTTAAGCTCCTACAATGAGCAGTTCTTC
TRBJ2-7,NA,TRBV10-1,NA,CASSEERTGSSYEQYF,TGCGCCAGCAGTGAGGAGAGAACGGGTAGCTCCTACGAGCAGTACTTC
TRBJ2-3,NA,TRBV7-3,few,CASSLREPRDTQYF,TGTGCCAGCAGCCTCCGGGAGCCAAGAGATACGCAGTATTTT
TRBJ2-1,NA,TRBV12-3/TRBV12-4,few,CASSPLGLFNEQFF,TGTGCCAGCAGCCCCCTAGGGCTATTCAATGAGCAGTTCTTC
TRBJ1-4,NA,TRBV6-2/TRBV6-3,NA,CASSGRRKLFF,TGTGCCAGCAGTGGACGGCGAAAACTGTTTTTT
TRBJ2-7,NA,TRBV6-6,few,CASSYYYSYEQYF,TGTGCCAGCAGTTACTACTACTCATACGAGCAGTACTTC